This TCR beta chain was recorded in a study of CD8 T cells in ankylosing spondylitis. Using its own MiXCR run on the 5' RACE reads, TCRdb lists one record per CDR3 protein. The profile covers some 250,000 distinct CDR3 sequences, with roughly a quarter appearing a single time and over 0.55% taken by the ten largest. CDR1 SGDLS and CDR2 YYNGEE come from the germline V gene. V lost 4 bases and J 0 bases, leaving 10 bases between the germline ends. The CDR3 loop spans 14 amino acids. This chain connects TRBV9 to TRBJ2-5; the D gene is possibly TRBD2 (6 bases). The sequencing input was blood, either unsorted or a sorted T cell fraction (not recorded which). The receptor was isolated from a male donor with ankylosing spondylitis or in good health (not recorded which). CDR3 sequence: CASSSRGYQETQYF. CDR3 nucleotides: TGTGCCAGCAGCTCCCGGGGGTACCAAGAGACCCAGTACTTC.